A selection of T cell receptor beta chains follows, all from one sample in a study of blood T cell repertoires in COVID-19. The table came from immunoSEQ multiplex PCR; TCRdb's copy has only in-frame clones and leaves some out. The data hold a few hundred thousand clones, with roughly 85% observed a single time. The sequencing sample was made of peripheral blood. The source of these receptors is a human donor in a cohort sampled during active COVID-19. Each CDR3 is given with its conserved first and last residue. The D gene is left open where the match is weak. Clone size is stated in some rows and not others, as once, few, many or a class when expanded.

>TRBV18|TRBJ1-6|few|NA
TGTGCCAGCTCACCACCGGCCCTTACCAATTCACCCCTCCACTTT
CASSPPALTNSPLHF
>TRBV19|TRBJ2-1|NA|NA
TGTGCCAGTAGTCACGGGACTTCCTACAATGAGCAGTTCTTC
CASSHGTSYNEQFF
>TRBV15|TRBJ2-7|NA|NA
TGTGCCACCAGCAGACCCCTCAGCTACGAGCAGTACTTC
CATSRPLSYEQYF
>TRBV10-3|TRBJ2-5|NA|TRBD2
TGTGCCATCAGGGCGGGACTAGCGGGGGGATCCGAGACCCAGTACTTC
CAIRAGLAGGSETQYF
>TRBV13|TRBJ2-1|NA|TRBD2
TGTGCCAGCAGCTGGGGAGGGAATGAGCAGTTCTTC
CASSWGGNEQFF
>TRBV11-3|TRBJ1-2|once|NA
TGTGCCAGCAGCTTAGAGGGAGAGGGTGGCTACACCTTC
CASSLEGEGGYTF
>TRBV10-3|TRBJ1-4|once|NA
TGTGCCATCAGCCCCGGAGGGGGGGGAGAAAAACTGTTTTTT
CAISPGGGGEKLFF
>TRBV6-5|TRBJ2-7|NA|TRBD1
TGTGCCAGCAGTTACGAGAGGACAGGGGGGATTTACGAGCAGTACTTC
CASSYERTGGIYEQYF
>TRBV24-1|TRBJ2-1|NA|NA
TGTGCCACCAGTGGCCTGCAGGGCCCAGGGAACAATGAGCAGTTCTTC
CATSGLQGPGNNEQFF
>TRBV18|TRBJ1-4|NA|NA
TGTGCCAGCTCACCGGGACTAGGGCCTAATGAAAAACTGTTTTTT
CASSPGLGPNEKLFF
>TRBV9|TRBJ2-1|NA|NA
TGTGCCAGCAGCGTAGGCCCCACACGTTCCTCCTACAATGAGCAGTTCTTC
CASSVGPTRSSYNEQFF
>TRBV5-1|TRBJ2-5|NA|NA
TGCGCCAGCAGCTTCGGTCAGAGGAGCCAAGAGACCCAGTACTTC
CASSFGQRSQETQYF
>TRBV3-1/TRBV3-2|TRBJ1-2|few|TRBD1
TGTGCCAGCACTCGAACAGGGGTCGTAAACTATGGCTACACCTTC
CASTRTGVVNYGYTF
>TRBV11-2|TRBJ2-4|NA|TRBD1
TGTGCCAGCAGCCTGACCTTGGGGACAGCAAACAGGGTTCAGTACTTC
CASSLTLGTANRVQYF
>TRBV30|TRBJ2-1|NA|TRBD2
TGTGCCTGGAGTGTAGCGGGGGACATCAATGAGCAGTTCTTC
CAWSVAGDINEQFF
>TRBV27|TRBJ1-2|once|NA
TGTGCCACCTTGGGGGGGGATTTCTATGGCTACACCTTC
CATLGGDFYGYTF
>TRBV19|TRBJ1-1|NA|NA
TGTGCCAGTAGTCCCGAACAGGGCATGAACACTGAAGCTTTCTTT
CASSPEQGMNTEAFF
>TRBV6-6|TRBJ2-2|NA|TRBD1
TGTGCCAGCAGAGAATCCACAGGGGATCCCGGGGAGCTGTTTTTT
CASRESTGDPGELFF